The rows below give T cell receptor beta chains drawn from one sample of a study of T cells in Graves' hyperthyroidism and ophthalmopathy. Via MiXCR, TCRdb re-called the multiplex PCR reads, giving one row per CDR3 protein. The data contain 270,000 or so distinct CDR3 sequences, roughly 15% of them seen just once; the ten biggest clones take up under 35%. The material sequenced was blood. These receptors all stem from a woman in her fifties or sixties with Graves' hyperthyroidism that later progressed to Graves' ophthalmopathy. Both conserved end residues are part of each CDR3. The D gene is left open where the match is weak.

d_call: TRBD2
j_call: TRBJ2-1
v_call: TRBV11-2
cdr3_length: 12
cdr3_aa: CASSRGGNEQFF

d_call: TRBD2
j_call: TRBJ2-1
v_call: TRBV7-9
cdr3_length: 15
cdr3_aa: CASSLGGASGNEQFF

d_call: -
j_call: TRBJ2-7
v_call: TRBV18
cdr3_length: 13
cdr3_aa: CASSPGPGVEQYF

d_call: TRBD2
j_call: TRBJ2-5
v_call: TRBV2
cdr3_length: 14
cdr3_aa: CASSGGGLRETQYF

d_call: TRBD1
j_call: TRBJ2-3
v_call: TRBV20-1
cdr3_length: 14
cdr3_aa: CSAFGTGEGDTQYF

d_call: TRBD1
j_call: TRBJ2-7
v_call: TRBV29-1
cdr3_length: 16
cdr3_aa: CSVANSGQGTHHEQYF

d_call: -
j_call: TRBJ2-5
v_call: TRBV12-3/TRBV12-4
cdr3_length: 13
cdr3_aa: CASSFGYVETQYF

d_call: -
j_call: TRBJ1-1
v_call: TRBV6-1
cdr3_length: 13
cdr3_aa: CASSPGWDTEAFF

d_call: -
j_call: TRBJ2-7
v_call: TRBV2
cdr3_length: 15
cdr3_aa: CASTRPARPLYEQYF

d_call: -
j_call: TRBJ1-5
v_call: TRBV4-1
cdr3_length: 14
cdr3_aa: CASSPRQDSRPQHF

d_call: -
j_call: TRBJ2-7
v_call: TRBV3-1
cdr3_length: 13
cdr3_aa: CASSQDPRYEQYF